One and the same sample provided the 14 T cell receptor beta chains below, sequenced in a study of CXCR3-negative and CXCR3-positive naive CD8 T cells. UMI-tagged TRB cDNA libraries were built via 5' RACE. TCRdb re-called the 5' RACE reads; every CDR3 protein appears as one record, without DNA. This repertoire includes about 8,000 distinct CDR3 sequences. Specimen: naive CXCR3- CD8+ T cells from blood. The subset here: CD45RO-CCR7+CD27+CD95- naive CD8+ T cells lacking CXCR3 (TNR3-). The receptors here all came from a human donor in good health. Some clones in this sample may be carry-over from other donors' samples.

The chain uses TRBV3-1 and TRBJ2-1; TCRdb picks TRBD2, but there is no DNA to check that call. The V gene's germline CDR1 is LGHDT and CDR2 YNNKEL (reference sequence). The CDR3 loop spans 15 amino acids. CDR3 sequence reads: CASSLVLAGYNEQFF.

The V call is TRBV5-1, the J call TRBJ2-2; as DNA is missing, the TRBD1 call by TCRdb cannot be tested. The CDR3 runs 16 residues. Germline values: CDR1 SGHRS, CDR2 YFSETQ. The CDR3 sequence is CASSLTGTANTGELFF.

CDR3 protein: CASSQEASGYNEQFF. The genes are TRBV3-1 and TRBJ2-1; the D gene TCRdb calls, TRBD2, cannot be checked with no DNA. The CDR3 covers 15 residues. The germline CDR1 and CDR2 sequences are LGHDT and YNNKEL (reference sequence).

This clonotype is deemed medium-sized by its frequency. The V and J genes are TRBV20-1 and TRBJ2-7; TCRdb outputs TRBD1, but without DNA this stays unchecked. This CDR3 spans 14 amino acids. Per germline, CDR1 DFQATT and CDR2 SNEGSKA (reference sequence). The CDR3 is CSARSGDQPYEQYF.

Frequency places this clonotype as medium-sized. The chain couples TRBV29-1 to TRBJ2-3; TCRdb's D call, TRBD2, is unchecked because there is no DNA. The germline V gene encodes CDR1 SQVTM and CDR2 ANQGSEA. The CDR3 runs 16 residues. The CDR3 protein is CSVEDWGPSGTDTQYF.

Its frequency marks this clonotype as medium-sized. The J gene is TRBJ2-3, the V gene TRBV28. The CDR3 is made up of 14 amino acids. The germline V gene has CDR1 MDHEN and CDR2 SYDVKM. The CDR3 sequence: CASSHSEGTDTQYF. Drawing the rest from reference TRBV28 and TRBJ2-3, the complete variable domain is DVKVTQSSRYLVKRTGEKVFLECVQDMDHENMFWYRQDPGLGLRLIYFSYDVKMKEKGDIPEGYSVSREKKERFSLILESASTNQTSMYLCASSHSEGTDTQYFGPGTRLTVL.

The chain combines TRBV6-1 with TRBJ2-7; the TCRdb call, TRBD1, lacks DNA for checking. The germline CDR1 and CDR2 sequences are MNHNS and SASEGT. This CDR3 is 14 amino acids long. CDR3 protein: CASGEDRTGYEQYF.

Measured by frequency, this clonotype is medium-sized. This sequence joins TRBV12-3 or TRBV12-4 and TRBJ2-1. The CDR3 loop spans 14 amino acids. The CDR3 sequence: CASTLVEDLHEQFF.

According to its frequency, this clonotype is medium-sized. V and J are TRBV20-1 and TRBJ2-1; TCRdb selects TRBD2, and the lack of DNA leaves this call unchecked. Germline CDR1 DFQATT, CDR2 SNEGSKA (reference sequence). This CDR3 is built from 14 residues. CDR3 residues: CSARVGTSGDEQFF.

In terms of frequency, this clonotype is medium-sized. The chain recombines TRBV2 with TRBJ2-3; TCRdb lists TRBD2, though no DNA is available to test this call. The CDR3 extends over 15 amino acids. CDR1 is SNHLY, CDR2 FYNNEI, per germline. CDR3 sequence reads: CASSGGGSSTDTQYF.

The chain employs TRBV7-6 and TRBJ2-1; TCRdb designates TRBD1, a call that cannot be tested without DNA. The CDR3 extends over 14 amino acids. CDR1 is SGHVS and CDR2 is FNYEAQ in the germline V gene. The CDR3 sequence is CASSFTDRGGEQFF.

This clonotype ranks as medium-sized (0.01 to 0.1%) in terms of frequency. This chain links TRBV5-1 with TRBJ1-5; TCRdb gives TRBD1 as the D gene, but with no DNA this cannot be confirmed. CDR1 is SGHRS, CDR2 YFSETQ, per germline. The CDR3 totals 15 residues. CDR3 sequence reads: CASSLPGTDNQPQHF.

The chain employs TRBV9 and TRBJ1-2. Germline CDR1 and CDR2: SGDLS and YYNGEE. The CDR3 has 13 residues. CDR3 amino acids: CASSVAARGGYTF.

V and J are TRBV6-5 and TRBJ2-3; TCRdb gives TRBD1 as the D gene, but with no DNA this cannot be confirmed. Germline assignment: CDR1 MNHEY and CDR2 SVGAGI. CDR3 length: 14 amino acids. The CDR3 here is CASSARGVSDTQYF.